This T cell receptor (beta chain) emerged from a study of response to subunit inactivated influenza vaccine. In its sample, this clonotype was seen many times. TCRdb re-analysed the RT-PCR reads in MiXCR, keeping a single row per CDR3 protein. This sample yields 450,000 to 600,000 distinct CDR3 sequences, of which approximately 7.1% are seen a single time; roughly 13% belongs to the top ten. This CDR3 is 16 amino acids long. From germline, CDR1 is SGHRS and CDR2 YFSETQ. V was pared by 3 bases and J by 8 bases, with 7 bases of the junction left unmatched. The V gene is TRBV5-1, the J gene TRBJ2-1; 14 bases agree with TRBD2. Sequenced material: PBMCs from blood, taken around 25 months after vaccination. This TCR was sampled from a man between 50 and 70 years old who received an inactivated influenza vaccine. The CDR3 DNA is TGCGCCAGCAGCTGGGGGACTAGCGGGGGAGTCGATGAGCAGTTCTTC. Translation: CASSWGTSGGVDEQFF.